Listed here is a single T cell receptor (beta chain). The data were obtained in a study of cytomegalovirus exposure and HLA in healthy donors. Both 60 Vbeta primers and 13 Jbeta primers went into the PCR. Assay used: immunoSEQ multiplex PCR; TCRdb lists only in-frame clones, some missing. Of 100,000 to 150,000 clones in the sample, around four fifths were seen once. CDR1 MNHNY and CDR2 SVGAGI come from the germline V gene (reference sequence). CDR3 length: 14 amino acids. Trimming cost V 6 bases and J 4 bases, with 13 bases left between them. The gene calls are TRBV6-6 and TRBJ1-5, with a weak D call TRBD1 (5 bases). Sequencing used PBMCs. The TCR sequence derives from a woman between 40 and 50 years old in good health and CMV-seropositive. The CDR3 nucleotides are TGTGCCAGCAGGGGCCAGGGTTTAAATCAGCCCCAGCATTTT. Protein sequence: CASRGQGLNQPQHF.